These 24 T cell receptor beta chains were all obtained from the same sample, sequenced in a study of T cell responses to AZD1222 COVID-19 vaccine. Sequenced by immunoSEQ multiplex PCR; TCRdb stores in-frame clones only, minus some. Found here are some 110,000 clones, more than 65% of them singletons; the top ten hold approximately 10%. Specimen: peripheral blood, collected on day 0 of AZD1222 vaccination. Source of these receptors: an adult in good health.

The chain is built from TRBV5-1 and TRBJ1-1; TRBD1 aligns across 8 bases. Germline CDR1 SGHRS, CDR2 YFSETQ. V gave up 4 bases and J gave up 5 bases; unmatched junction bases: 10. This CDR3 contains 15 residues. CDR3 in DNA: TGCGCCAGCAGCCCTCGGACAGGGTATAATACTGAAGCTTTCTTT. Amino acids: CASSPRTGYNTEAFF.

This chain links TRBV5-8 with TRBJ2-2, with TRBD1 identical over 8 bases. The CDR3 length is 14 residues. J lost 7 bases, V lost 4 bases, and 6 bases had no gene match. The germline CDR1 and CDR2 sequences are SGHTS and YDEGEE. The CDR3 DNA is TGTGCCAGCAGCCCCTGGACAGGGAGCGGGGAGCTGTTTTTT. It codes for CASSPWTGSGELFF. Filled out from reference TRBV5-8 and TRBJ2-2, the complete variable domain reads EAGVTQSPTHLIKTRGQQATLRCSPISGHTSVYWYQQALGLGLQFLLWYDEGEERNRGNFPPRFSGRQFPNYSSELNVNALELEDSALYLCASSPWTGSGELFFGEGSRLTVL.

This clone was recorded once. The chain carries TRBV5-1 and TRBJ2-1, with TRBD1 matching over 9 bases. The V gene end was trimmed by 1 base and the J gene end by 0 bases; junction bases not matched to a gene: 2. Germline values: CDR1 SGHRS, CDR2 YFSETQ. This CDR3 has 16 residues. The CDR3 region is CASSLRTGASYNEQFF. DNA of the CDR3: TGCGCCAGCAGCTTGCGGACAGGGGCCTCCTACAATGAGCAGTTCTTC.

For the CDR3, the DNA is TGCGCCAGCAGCCCCGGACAGGGGGACGCGTACTCCTATAATTCACCCCTCCACTTT. It codes for CASSPGQGDAYSYNSPLHF. The chain uses TRBV5-1 and TRBJ1-6, with 10 bases identical to TRBD1. Unmatched junction bases numbered 10, after V lost 4 bases and J lost 0 bases. CDR3 length: 19 amino acids. CDR1 is SGHRS and CDR2 is YFSETQ in the germline V gene. The full variable domain, rest sourced from reference TRBV5-1 and TRBJ1-6, is KAGVTQTPRYLIKTRGQQVTLSCSPISGHRSVSWYQQTPGQGLQFLFEYFSETQRNKGNFPGRFSGRQFSNSRSEMNVSTLELGDSALYLCASSPGQGDAYSYNSPLHFGNGTRLTVT.

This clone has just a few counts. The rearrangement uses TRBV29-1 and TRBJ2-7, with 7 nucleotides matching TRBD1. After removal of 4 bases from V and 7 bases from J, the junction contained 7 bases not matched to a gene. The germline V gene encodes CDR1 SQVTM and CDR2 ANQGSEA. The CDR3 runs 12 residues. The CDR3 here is CSVGDRVREQYF. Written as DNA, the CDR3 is TGCAGCGTTGGAGACAGGGTGAGGGAGCAGTACTTC.

CDR3 in DNA: TGTGCCAGCAGGACCGGCGAGGGGTATGGCTACACCTTC. Translating gives CASRTGEGYGYTF. The rearrangement uses TRBV2 and TRBJ1-2; possible D gene TRBD1, 5 bases. This CDR3 region has 13 residues. The germline CDR1 and CDR2 sequences are SNHLY and FYNNEI. V lost 6 bases and J lost 5, with 13 bases in between.

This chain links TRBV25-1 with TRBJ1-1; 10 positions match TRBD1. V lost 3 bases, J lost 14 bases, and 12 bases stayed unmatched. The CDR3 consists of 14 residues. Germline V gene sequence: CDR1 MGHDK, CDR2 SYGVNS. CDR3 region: CASSERQGASEVFF. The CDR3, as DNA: TGTGCCAGCAGTGAGAGACAGGGGGCCTCAGAGGTCTTCTTT.

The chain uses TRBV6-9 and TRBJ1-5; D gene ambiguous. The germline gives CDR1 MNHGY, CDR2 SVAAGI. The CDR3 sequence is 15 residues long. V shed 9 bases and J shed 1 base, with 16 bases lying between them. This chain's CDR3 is CARHKLGGSNQPQHF. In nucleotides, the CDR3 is TGTGCCAGACATAAGCTGGGAGGCAGCAATCAGCCCCAGCATTTT.

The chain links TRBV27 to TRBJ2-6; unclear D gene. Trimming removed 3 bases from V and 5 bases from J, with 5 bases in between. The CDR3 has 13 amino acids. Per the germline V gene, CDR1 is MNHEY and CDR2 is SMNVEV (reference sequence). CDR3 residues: CASSFARANVLTF. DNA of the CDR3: TGTGCCAGCAGTTTTGCCCGGGCCAACGTCCTGACTTTC.

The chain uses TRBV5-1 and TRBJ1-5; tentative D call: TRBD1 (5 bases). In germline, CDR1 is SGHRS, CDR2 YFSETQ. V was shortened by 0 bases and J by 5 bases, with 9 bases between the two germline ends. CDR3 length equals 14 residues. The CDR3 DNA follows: TGCGCCAGCAGCTTGGAGGGGTGGGATCAGCCCCAGCATTTT. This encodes CASSLEGWDQPQHF.

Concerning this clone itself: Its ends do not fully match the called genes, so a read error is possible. The CDR3 bases are TGCGCCAGCAGCCGAGGATGGGTGGGCGGGGGGCGTAGCACAGATACGCAGTATTTT. It encodes CASSRGWVGGGRSTDTQYF. This chain links TRBV7-8 with TRBJ2-3, with 8 bases fitting TRBD2. The CDR3 covers 19 residues. CDR1 SGHVS and CDR2 FQNEAQ come from the germline V gene.

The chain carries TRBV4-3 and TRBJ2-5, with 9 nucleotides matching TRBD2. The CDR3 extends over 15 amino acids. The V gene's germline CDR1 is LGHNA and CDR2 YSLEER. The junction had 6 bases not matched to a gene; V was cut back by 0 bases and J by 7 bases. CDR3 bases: TGCGCCAGCAGCCAAGATTTAAGCGGGAGGAGGACCCAGTACTTC. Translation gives CASSQDLSGRRTQYF.

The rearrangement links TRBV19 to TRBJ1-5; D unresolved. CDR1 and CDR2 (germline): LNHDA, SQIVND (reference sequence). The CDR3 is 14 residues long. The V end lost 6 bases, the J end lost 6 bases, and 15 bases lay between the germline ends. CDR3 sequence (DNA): TGTGCCAGTAGCCAGCGGGAGGCTGTTCAGCCCCAGCATTTT. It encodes CASSQREAVQPQHF.

CDR3 sequence: CASSKRKGLAESGELFF. For the CDR3, the DNA is TGTGCCAGCAGCAAACGAAAGGGACTAGCGGAATCCGGGGAGCTGTTTTTT. This chain connects TRBV21-1 to TRBJ2-2; TRBD2, as called in the table, went unchecked against the DNA. TRBV21-1 is reported as a pseudogene. This CDR3 region has 17 residues.

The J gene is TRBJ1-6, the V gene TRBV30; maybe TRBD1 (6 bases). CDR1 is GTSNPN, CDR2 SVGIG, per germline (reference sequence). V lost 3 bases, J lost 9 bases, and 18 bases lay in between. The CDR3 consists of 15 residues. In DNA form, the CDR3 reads TGTGCCTGGAGCACCCTCGGGGGCGGGAGTTCACCCCTCCACTTT. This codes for CAWSTLGGGSSPLHF.

The CDR3 reads CAISESVPKGDEQYF. The CDR3 bases are TGTGCCATCAGTGAGTCTGTCCCCAAAGGGGACGAGCAGTACTTC. This sequence joins TRBV10-3 and TRBJ2-7; TRBD1 might be the D (5 bases). The CDR3 has 15 residues. Deletions cut 0 bases from V and 5 bases from J, with 14 bases between. Germline V gene data show CDR1 as ENHRY and CDR2 as SYGVKD.

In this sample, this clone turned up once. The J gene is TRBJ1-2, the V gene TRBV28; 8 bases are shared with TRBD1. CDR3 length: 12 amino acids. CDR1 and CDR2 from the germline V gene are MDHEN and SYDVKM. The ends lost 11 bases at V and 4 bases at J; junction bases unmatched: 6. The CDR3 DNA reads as TGTGCCGCACAGGACAGGGCCTATGGCTACACCTTC. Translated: CAAQDRAYGYTF.

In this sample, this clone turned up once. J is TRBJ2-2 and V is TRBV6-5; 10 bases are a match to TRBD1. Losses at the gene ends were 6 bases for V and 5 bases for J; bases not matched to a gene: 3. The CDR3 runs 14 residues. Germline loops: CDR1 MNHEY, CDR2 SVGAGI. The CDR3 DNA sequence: TGTGCCAGCAGAGCGGGACAGGGGACCGGGGAGCTGTTTTTT. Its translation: CASRAGQGTGELFF.

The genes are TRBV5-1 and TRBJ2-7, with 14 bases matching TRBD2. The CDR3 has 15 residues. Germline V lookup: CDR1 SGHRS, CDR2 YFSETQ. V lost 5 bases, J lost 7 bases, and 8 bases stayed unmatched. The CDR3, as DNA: TGCGCCAGCAGAATGGGACTAGCGGGAGTAGGAGAGCAGTACTTC. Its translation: CASRMGLAGVGEQYF. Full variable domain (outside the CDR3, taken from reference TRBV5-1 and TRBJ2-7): KAGVTQTPRYLIKTRGQQVTLSCSPISGHRSVSWYQQTPGQGLQFLFEYFSETQRNKGNFPGRFSGRQFSNSRSEMNVSTLELGDSALYLCASRMGLAGVGEQYFGPGTRLTVT.

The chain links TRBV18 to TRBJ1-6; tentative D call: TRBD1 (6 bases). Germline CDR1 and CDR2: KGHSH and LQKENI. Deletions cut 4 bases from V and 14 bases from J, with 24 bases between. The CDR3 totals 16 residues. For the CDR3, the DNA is TGTGCCAGCTCACTAGGTGTACAGGGTCTGGGTTTGGCCCTCCACTTT. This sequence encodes CASSLGVQGLGLALHF. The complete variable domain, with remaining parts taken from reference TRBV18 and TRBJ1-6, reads NAGVMQNPRHLVRRRGQEARLRCSPMKGHSHVYWYRQLPEEGLKFMVYLQKENIIDESGMPKERFSAEFPKEGPSILRIQQVVRGDSAAYFCASSLGVQGLGLALHFGNGTRLTVT.

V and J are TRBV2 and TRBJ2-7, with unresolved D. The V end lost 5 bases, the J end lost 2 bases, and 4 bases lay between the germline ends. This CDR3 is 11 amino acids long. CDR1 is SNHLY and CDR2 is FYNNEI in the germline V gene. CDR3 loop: CASSPPYEQYF. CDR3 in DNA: TGTGCCAGCAGTCCCCCCTACGAGCAGTACTTC.

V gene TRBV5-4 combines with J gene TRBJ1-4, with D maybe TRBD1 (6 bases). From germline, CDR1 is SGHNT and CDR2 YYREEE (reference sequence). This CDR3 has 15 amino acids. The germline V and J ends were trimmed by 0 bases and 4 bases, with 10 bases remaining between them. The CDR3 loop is CASSLADRDNEKLFF. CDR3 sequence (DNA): TGTGCCAGCAGCTTGGCGGACAGAGATAATGAAAAACTGTTTTTT.

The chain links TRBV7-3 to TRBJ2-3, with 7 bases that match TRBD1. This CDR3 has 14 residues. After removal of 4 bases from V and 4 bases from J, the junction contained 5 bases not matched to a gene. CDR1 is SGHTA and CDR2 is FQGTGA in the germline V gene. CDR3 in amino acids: CASSSGQRPDTQYF. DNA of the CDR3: TGTGCCAGCAGCTCGGGACAGCGACCAGATACGCAGTATTTT.

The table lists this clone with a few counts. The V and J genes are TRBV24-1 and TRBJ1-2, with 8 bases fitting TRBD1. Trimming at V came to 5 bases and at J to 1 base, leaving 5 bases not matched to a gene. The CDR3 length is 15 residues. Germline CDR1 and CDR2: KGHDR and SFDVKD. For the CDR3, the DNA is TGTGCCACCAGTGGACGGACAGGGCTTAACTATGGCTACACCTTC. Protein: CATSGRTGLNYGYTF.